Presented here are 25 T cell receptor beta chains from one specimen sequenced in a study of T-cell reconstitution after alpha-beta-depleted transplantation in children. The library targeted TCRbeta and was prepared with unique molecular identifiers. TCRdb re-analysed the PCR reads in MiXCR, keeping a single row per CDR3 protein. The repertoire holds around 340,000 distinct CDR3 sequences, about an eighth seen once, with around 4.5% in the top ten. The material was PBMCs, obtained from the stem cell graft. The source of these receptors is a human donor who donated a stem cell graft to a child with Fanconi anemia.

Ten or more counts support this clonotype. The gene calls are TRBV12-5 and TRBJ1-1; unclear D gene. Germline V CDR1 and CDR2: LGHNT, FRNRAP. The V gene lost 5 bases and the J gene lost 1 base, with 8 bases spanning the gap. The CDR3 spans 13 residues. This chain's CDR3 is CASGLPGNTEAFF. CDR3 nucleotide sequence: TGTGCTAGTGGTCTTCCGGGGAACACTGAAGCTTTCTTT.

CDR3 nucleotide sequence: TGTGCCAGCAGTTTGGACAGGGGCTTCGGGGAGCTGTTTTTT. Its translation: CASSLDRGFGELFF. This chain connects TRBV12-3 or TRBV12-4 to TRBJ2-2; TRBD1 agrees at 9 bases. V gave up 3 bases and J gave up 7 bases; unmatched junction bases: 3. CDR3 length: 14 residues.

This clonotype was seen once. The V and J genes are TRBV4-3 and TRBJ1-4; D ambiguous. Germline assignment: CDR1 LGHNA and CDR2 YSLEER. Trimming removed 1 base at V and 10 bases at J, with 10 bases between. The length of the CDR3 is 13 residues. For the CDR3, the DNA is TGCGCCAGCAGCCAAGGATTTGCCGGAAAACTGTTTTTT. It translates to CASSQGFAGKLFF.

This clonotype was found once. As the CDR3 is not closed by the conserved phenylalanine or tryptophan, this likely results from a read error. This chain joins TRBV28 and TRBJ1-2, with TRBD1 as a possible D gene (5 bases). CDR3 length: 15 residues. Per the germline V gene, CDR1 is MDHEN and CDR2 is SYDVKM. V lost 5 bases to trimming and J lost 4 bases, with 17 bases between them. The CDR3 coding sequence is TGTGCCAGCAGTCTTGGTGGAGGGGTCCGCTATGGCTACACCTAC. This sequence encodes CASSLGGGVRYGYTY.

This clonotype was recorded many times. The chain employs TRBV5-1 and TRBJ2-1; the D gene could be TRBD1 or TRBD2 (5 bases each). Trimming pared 0 bases from V and 0 bases from J, leaving 7 bases between. Germline V gives CDR1 SGHRS, CDR2 YFSETQ. This CDR3 has 15 residues. The CDR3 sequence: CASSLDGGSYNEQFF. The CDR3 DNA reads TGCGCCAGCAGCTTGGATGGGGGCTCCTACAATGAGCAGTTCTTC.

This clonotype came up many times. The chain couples TRBV7-2 to TRBJ2-4; D uncertain. V was clipped by 6 bases and J by 0 bases, with 9 bases between them. Germline loops: CDR1 SGHTA, CDR2 FQGNSA. The CDR3 extends over 14 amino acids. In DNA form, the CDR3 reads TGTGCCAGCAGTAAACCTGTAGCCAAAAACATTCAGTACTTC. Its translation is CASSKPVAKNIQYF. Full variable domain (outside the CDR3, taken from reference TRBV7-2 and TRBJ2-4): GAGVSQSPSNKVTEKGKDVELRCDPISGHTALYWYRQSLGQGLEFLIYFQGNSAPDKSGLPSDRFSAERTGGSVSTLTIQRTQQEDSAVYLCASSKPVAKNIQYFGAGTRLSVL.

The J gene is TRBJ1-1, the V gene TRBV20-1; maybe TRBD1 (5 bases). The CDR3 runs 11 residues. Trimming removed 6 bases from V and 2 bases from J, with 7 bases in between. Germline CDR1 DFQATT, CDR2 SNEGSKA (reference sequence). The CDR3 DNA reads TGCAGTGCCCAGGGAAACACTGAAGCTTTCTTT. Translated, it gives CSAQGNTEAFF.

The V call is TRBV7-2, the J call TRBJ1-1; D unclear. Trimming removed 3 bases from V and 3 bases from J, with 11 bases in between. The germline gives CDR1 SGHTA, CDR2 FQGNSA. The CDR3 extends over 14 amino acids. The CDR3 here is CASSFPGQYTEAFF. DNA for the CDR3: TGTGCCAGCAGCTTTCCCGGTCAGTACACTGAAGCTTTCTTT. Filled out from reference TRBV7-2 and TRBJ1-1, the complete variable domain reads GAGVSQSPSNKVTEKGKDVELRCDPISGHTALYWYRQSLGQGLEFLIYFQGNSAPDKSGLPSDRFSAERTGGSVSTLTIQRTQQEDSAVYLCASSFPGQYTEAFFGQGTRLTVV.

This clonotype has a handful of counts. This chain links TRBV6-1 with TRBJ1-3, with D uncertain. The germline gives CDR1 MNHNS, CDR2 SASEGT. The length of the CDR3 is 14 residues. V lost 0 bases and J lost 1, with 4 bases in between. The CDR3 DNA is TGTGCCAGCAGTGAAGCGTATTCTGGAAACACCATATATTTT. This sequence encodes CASSEAYSGNTIYF.

Details on this clonotype: At one boundary the junction diverges from the germline segment, which might be a read error. This rearrangement joins TRBV3-1 to TRBJ2-5; D may be TRBD1 (6 bases). Looked up from germline, CDR1 is LGHDT and CDR2 is YNNKEL (reference sequence). This CDR3 region has 16 residues. CDR3 DNA: TGTGTCAGCAGATCGCAACGGACAGCAGGAAAAGAGACCCAGTACTTC. It encodes CVSRSQRTAGKETQYF.

This clonotype came up a few times. The gene calls are TRBV2 and TRBJ1-5; the D is unclear. V was shortened by 8 bases and J by 4 bases, with 15 bases between the two germline ends. From germline, CDR1 is SNHLY and CDR2 FYNNEI. This CDR3 is built from 14 residues. This CDR3 reads CASGEGAGNQPQHF. DNA for the CDR3: TGTGCCAGCGGGGAGGGTGCGGGAAATCAGCCCCAGCATTTT. The complete variable domain, with remaining parts taken from reference TRBV2 and TRBJ1-5, reads EPEVTQTPSHQVTQMGQEVILRCVPISNHLYFYWYRQILGQKVEFLVSFYNNEISEKSEIFDDQFSVERPDGSNFTLKIRSTKLEDSAMYFCASGEGAGNQPQHFGDGTRLSIL.

This clonotype was detected ten times or more. The chain uses TRBV28 and TRBJ1-1; D unclear. V was trimmed by 3 bases and J by 1 base, leaving 3 bases between them. Germline-derived CDR1 and CDR2 are MDHEN and SYDVKM. CDR3 size: 12 residues. The CDR3 bases are TGTGCCAGCAGTTTCGCGAACACTGAAGCTTTCTTT. Its protein is CASSFANTEAFF. Filled out from reference TRBV28 and TRBJ1-1, the complete variable domain reads DVKVTQSSRYLVKRTGEKVFLECVQDMDHENMFWYRQDPGLGLRLIYFSYDVKMKEKGDIPEGYSVSREKKERFSLILESASTNQTSMYLCASSFANTEAFFGQGTRLTVV.

This clonotype has at least ten counts. V usage is TRBV25-1 and J usage is TRBJ1-2; possibly TRBD1 for D (5 bases). Germline loops: CDR1 MGHDK, CDR2 SYGVNS. Trimming pared 1 base from V and 5 bases from J, leaving 11 bases between. This CDR3 is 14 amino acids long. In DNA form, the CDR3 reads TGTGCCAGCAGTGAATCATGGGGGATATATGGCTACACCTTC. Translated, it gives CASSESWGIYGYTF.

The V gene is TRBV5-1, the J gene TRBJ2-1, with TRBD1 identical over 7 bases. CDR1 and CDR2 (germline): SGHRS, YFSETQ. After removal of 4 bases from V and 5 bases from J, the junction contained 6 bases not matched to a gene. The CDR3 is 14 amino acids. The DNA of the CDR3 is TGCGCCAGCAGCCCCGGGACAGTTAACAATGAGCAGTTCTTC. Protein sequence: CASSPGTVNNEQFF.

J is TRBJ1-5 and V is TRBV6-5; no reliable D call. Per the germline V gene, CDR1 is MNHEY and CDR2 is SVGAGI. V shed 4 bases and J shed 2 bases, with 9 bases lying between them. This CDR3 is built from 14 residues. The CDR3 protein is CASSSPRGNQPQHF. Here the CDR3 DNA reads TGTGCCAGCAGTTCTCCGAGGGGCAATCAGCCCCAGCATTTT.

This clonotype was detected many times. V and J are TRBV6-5 and TRBJ1-5; D ambiguous. The CDR3 spans 12 residues. The ends were cut back, 6 bases at V and 7 bases at J, with 10 bases in the middle. Germline values: CDR1 MNHEY, CDR2 SVGAGI. CDR3 protein: CASRGSGQPQHF. The CDR3 DNA reads as TGTGCCAGCAGGGGCTCGGGACAGCCCCAGCATTTT.

This clonotype came up many times. This sequence joins TRBV29-1 and TRBJ2-1, with TRBD2 identical over 9 bases. Looked up from germline, CDR1 is SQVTM and CDR2 is ANQGSEA. This CDR3 comprises 15 residues. J was trimmed by 3 bases and V by 4 bases; bases with no gene match: 7. The CDR3 here is CSVVPSGGYYNEQFF. The CDR3 DNA sequence: TGCAGCGTTGTCCCCAGCGGGGGGTACTACAATGAGCAGTTCTTC.

This chain's CDR3 is CASSYRDRAGEQYF. CDR3 in DNA: TGTGCCAGCAGTTACAGGGACAGGGCGGGCGAGCAGTACTTC. J is TRBJ2-7 and V is TRBV6-5; 9 bases line up with TRBD1. With 2 bases clipped from V and 6 bases from J, the junction kept 5 bases outside the gene matches. The length of the CDR3 is 14 residues. Per the germline V gene, CDR1 is MNHEY and CDR2 is SVGAGI.

This chain uses TRBV4-3 with TRBJ1-2; D remains unclear. CDR1 and CDR2 (germline): LGHNA, YSLEER. The CDR3 covers 13 residues. Trimming cost V 0 bases and J 8 bases, with 10 bases left between them. CDR3 residues: CASSQEVQSGYTF. CDR3 in DNA: TGCGCCAGCAGCCAAGAGGTACAATCCGGCTACACCTTC.

In its sample, this clonotype was seen a few times. The gene calls are TRBV9 and TRBJ1-3; D remains unclear. The V gene's germline CDR1 is SGDLS and CDR2 YYNGEE. This CDR3 comprises 15 residues. With 2 bases removed from V and 0 bases from J, the gap between germline ends came to 9 bases. The CDR3 spells CASSVTTDSGNTIYF. In DNA, the CDR3 is TGTGCCAGCAGCGTGACTACAGACTCTGGAAACACCATATATTTT.

The CDR3 protein is CASSSQAGAEAFF. The DNA of the CDR3 is TGTGCCAGCAGCTCCCAAGCGGGGGCTGAAGCTTTCTTT. The chain links TRBV7-9 to TRBJ1-1, with D possibly being TRBD1 (5 bases). The CDR3 runs to 13 residues. Germline V CDR1 and CDR2: SEHNR, FQNEAQ (reference sequence). V lost 4 bases and J lost 6, with 12 bases in between.

This clonotype was recorded a few times. V gene TRBV5-1 combines with J gene TRBJ2-5, with 9 bases matching TRBD2. CDR3 length equals 13 residues. Germline assignment: CDR1 SGHRS and CDR2 YFSETQ. The junction had 1 base not matched to a gene; V was cut back by 7 bases and J by 0 bases. This CDR3 is CASGTSYQETQYF. The CDR3 region has the DNA TGCGCCAGCGGGACTAGCTACCAAGAGACCCAGTACTTC.

The chain links TRBV30 to TRBJ2-3; D may be TRBD1 (6 bases). Germline V gene sequence: CDR1 GTSNPN, CDR2 SVGIG (reference sequence). The ends were cut back, 1 base at V and 4 bases at J, with 12 bases in the middle. CDR3 length: 14 residues. This chain's CDR3 is CAWSDGRGADTQYF. DNA of the CDR3: TGTGCCTGGAGTGATGGCAGGGGAGCAGATACGCAGTATTTT. Variable domain in full (rest from reference TRBV30 and TRBJ2-3): SQTIHQWPATLVQPVGSPLSLECTVEGTSNPNLYWYRQAAGRGLQLLFYSVGIGQISSEVPQNLSASRPQDRQFILSSKKLLLSDSGFYLCAWSDGRGADTQYFGPGTRLTVL.

The chain carries TRBV29-1 and TRBJ2-5; D remains unclear. CDR1 is SQVTM and CDR2 is ANQGSEA in the germline V gene. The length of the CDR3 is 11 residues. Here the CDR3 DNA reads TGCACCTACATGTTTGGAGAGACCCAGTACTTC. Amino acids: CTYMFGETQYF. Looking up the rest from reference TRBV29-1 and TRBJ2-5 gives the full variable domain: SAVISQKPSRDICQRGTSLTIQCQVDSQVTMMFWYRQQPGQSLTLIATANQGSEATYESGFVIDKFPISRPNLTFSTLTVSNMSPEDSSIYLCTYMFGETQYFGPGTRLLVL.

This clonotype has more than one count but fewer than ten. The chain combines TRBV20-1 with TRBJ2-1; 7 bases are a match to TRBD2. The junction had 8 bases not matched to a gene; V was cut back by 1 base and J by 8 bases. The CDR3 has 14 residues. From germline, CDR1 is DFQATT and CDR2 SNEGSKA (reference sequence). Written as DNA, the CDR3 is TGCAGTGCTAGAGTTCCAGCAGCGGGGTATGAGCAGTTCTTC. Its protein product is CSARVPAAGYEQFF.